This entry lists 8 T cell receptor beta chains sequenced from one sample in a study of CD8 T cells in ankylosing spondylitis. MiXCR, run by TCRdb on the 5' RACE reads, gives a single entry per CDR3 protein. There are around 130,000 distinct CDR3 sequences in the sample; 7% occur only once, and less than 15% lies in the top ten. The sequencing sample was made of blood, either unsorted or a sorted T cell fraction (not recorded which). The receptors here all came from a male donor with ankylosing spondylitis or in good health (not recorded which).

This rearrangement joins TRBV3-1 to TRBJ2-1; TRBD2 matches at 7 bases. The V segment lost 5 bases and the J segment 9 bases; nucleotides outside the gene matches: 16. The CDR3 sequence is 16 residues long. Germline assignment: CDR1 LGHDT and CDR2 YNNKEL (reference sequence). The CDR3 is CASSSTGWGGGGEQFF. In DNA, the CDR3 is TGTGCCAGCAGCTCAACTGGATGGGGGGGGGGTGGTGAGCAGTTCTTC.

J is TRBJ2-3 and V is TRBV5-3; weak D call: TRBD1 (5 bases). TRBV5-3 is known as an ORF, though its function is uncertain. Deletions cut 8 bases from V and 6 bases from J, with 19 bases between. This CDR3 is 14 amino acids long. CDR3 in DNA: TGTGCCAGGGGCCTGGGGCCCCTTCTGGATACGCAGTATTTT. Translation gives CARGLGPLLDTQYF.

This clonotype showed up many times. The gene calls are TRBV6-2 or TRBV6-3 and TRBJ2-5; tentatively, D is TRBD1 (6 bases). Germline CDR1 MNHEY, CDR2 SVGEGT. Trimming stripped 5 bases from V and 5 bases from J, with 15 bases between. The CDR3 sequence is 14 residues long. The CDR3 loop is CASSPTGSGETQYF. The CDR3 nucleotides are TGTGCCAGCAGTCCAACAGGGTCGGGTGAGACCCAGTACTTC.

This clonotype was recorded at least ten times. The chain recombines TRBV7-8 with TRBJ1-5; the match to TRBD1 covers 9 bases. Germline V gene sequence: CDR1 SGHVS, CDR2 FQNEAQ. The length of the CDR3 is 17 residues. Trimming removed 5 bases from V and 0 bases from J; junction bases left unmatched: 8. The CDR3 DNA reads TGTGCCAGCAGCCCGAGGGACAGGGCTTATAGCAATCAGCCCCAGCATTTT. It is translated as CASSPRDRAYSNQPQHF. The whole variable domain, filled in from reference TRBV7-8 and TRBJ1-5, reads GAGVSQSPRYKVAKRGQDVALRCDPISGHVSLFWYQQALGQGPEFLTYFQNEAQLDKSGLPSDRFFAERPEGSVSTLKIQRTQQEDSAVYLCASSPRDRAYSNQPQHFGDGTRLSIL.

This clonotype occurred many times. The V and J genes are TRBV3-1 and TRBJ1-5; no clear D. From germline, CDR1 is LGHDT and CDR2 YNNKEL (reference sequence). V was shortened by 1 base and J by 7 bases, with 8 bases between the two germline ends. The CDR3 consists of 13 residues. The chain's CDR3 is CASSQGHSQPQHF. CDR3 in DNA: TGTGCCAGCAGCCAAGGGCATAGCCAGCCCCAGCATTTT.

This clonotype was seen repeatedly, ten times or more. The chain employs TRBV5-6 and TRBJ2-7; 9 bases line up with TRBD2. The length of the CDR3 is 16 residues. V gave up 0 bases and J gave up 2 bases; unmatched junction bases: 6. Per germline, CDR1 SGHDT and CDR2 YYEEEE. CDR3 DNA sequence: TGTGCCAGCAGCTTGGCGGGCGGGGGGGCCCCCTACGAGCAGTACTTC. Amino acids: CASSLAGGGAPYEQYF.

This clonotype was counted at least ten times. The gene calls are TRBV6-1 and TRBJ2-5; the D call may be TRBD1 or TRBD2 (5 bases each). Trimming shortened V by 8 bases and J by 4 bases, and 20 bases separated the two germline ends. Germline V gene sequence: CDR1 MNHNS, CDR2 SASEGT. The CDR3 extends over 15 amino acids. The CDR3 is CASRRGALITETQYF. CDR3 bases: TGTGCCAGCCGTAGAGGGGCGCTAATCACAGAGACCCAGTACTTC.

There are many counts of this clonotype. The genes are TRBV5-6 and TRBJ2-5, with unresolved D. The V end was cut by 2 bases, the J end by 1 base, with 6 bases between. This CDR3 region has 13 residues. The V gene's germline CDR1 is SGHDT and CDR2 YYEEEE. The CDR3 protein is CASSFDIQETQYF. The CDR3 DNA reads TGTGCCAGCAGCTTCGACATCCAAGAGACCCAGTACTTC. Combining the CDR3 with reference TRBV5-6 and TRBJ2-5 gives the whole variable domain DAGVTQSPTHLIKTRGQQVTLRCSPKSGHDTVSWYQQALGQGPQFIFQYYEEEERQRGNFPDRFSGHQFPNYSSELNVNALLLGDSALYLCASSFDIQETQYFGPGTRLLVL.